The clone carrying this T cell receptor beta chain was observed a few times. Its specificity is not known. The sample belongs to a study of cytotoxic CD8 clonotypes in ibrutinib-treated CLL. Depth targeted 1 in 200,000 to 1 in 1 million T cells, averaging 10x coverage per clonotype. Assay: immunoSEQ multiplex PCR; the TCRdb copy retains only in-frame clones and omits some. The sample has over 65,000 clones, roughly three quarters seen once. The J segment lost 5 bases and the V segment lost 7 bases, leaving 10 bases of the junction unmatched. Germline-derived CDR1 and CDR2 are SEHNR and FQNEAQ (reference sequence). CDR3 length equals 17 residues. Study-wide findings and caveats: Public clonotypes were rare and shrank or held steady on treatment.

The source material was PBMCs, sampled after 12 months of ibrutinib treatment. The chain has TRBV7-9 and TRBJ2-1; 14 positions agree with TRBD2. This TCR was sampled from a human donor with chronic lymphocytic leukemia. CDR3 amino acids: CASMGLAGARGHNEQFF. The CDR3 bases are TGTGCCAGCATGGGACTAGCGGGGGCGAGGGGACACAATGAGCAGTTCTTC.